Presented here are 22 T cell receptor beta chains from one specimen sequenced in a study of monozygotic twins with inflammatory bowel disease (dated by TCRdb to about 2019). The library came from 5' RACE. The sequencer listed for this sample is Illumina HiSeq 2500. Based on TCRdb reprocessing of the reads, there is one entry per CDR3 protein sequence, and DNA is missing. This sample's clone table shows roughly 100,000 distinct CDR3 sequences. Under 2.5% of the sample is held by the ten biggest clonotypes. Sequences were obtained from blood. These receptors were collected from a human donor with ulcerative colitis or Crohn's disease, or a healthy co-twin of an affected twin (not recorded which).

J is TRBJ1-1 and V is TRBV5-5. The CDR3 is 15 amino acids. Germline V gives CDR1 SGHKS, CDR2 YYEKEE (reference sequence). CDR3: CASSLDRSVNTEAFF.

This chain connects TRBV6-2 or TRBV6-3 to TRBJ2-4; TCRdb lists TRBD2, though no DNA is available to test this call. CDR1 and CDR2 (germline): MNHEY, SVGEGT. The CDR3 totals 17 residues. CDR3 region: CASNTAGAGGAKNIQYF.

This CDR3 is CASSFRFPAGEQYF. The rearrangement links TRBV12-3 or TRBV12-4 to TRBJ2-7; TCRdb gives TRBD2 as the D gene, but with no DNA this cannot be confirmed. The CDR3 totals 14 residues.

The chain combines TRBV3-1 with TRBJ2-7; TCRdb picks TRBD1, but there is no DNA to check that call. The germline CDR1 and CDR2 sequences are LGHDT and YNNKEL (reference sequence). This CDR3 is built from 15 residues. The CDR3 loop is CASSRSTAPTYEQYF.

The chain carries TRBV27 and TRBJ2-1; as DNA is missing, the TRBD1 call by TCRdb cannot be tested. Germline V lookup: CDR1 MNHEY, CDR2 SMNVEV (reference sequence). The CDR3 spans 13 residues. CDR3 residues: CASSSGKASEQFF.

This chain joins TRBV5-1 and TRBJ2-5; the D call of TRBD1 rests on TCRdb alone, since no DNA is present to check it. CDR1 and CDR2 (germline): SGHRS, YFSETQ. The CDR3 contains 14 residues. CDR3 sequence reads: CASSATGTEETQYF.

This chain uses TRBV9 with TRBJ2-4; TCRdb returns TRBD2, unconfirmable since there is no DNA. This CDR3 is built from 15 residues. CDR1 is SGDLS and CDR2 is YYNGEE in the germline V gene. CDR3 region: CASSAASASYGIQYF.

Here the CDR3 reads CASSYSTSGLSNYGYTF. The chain couples TRBV6-5 to TRBJ1-2. Germline V CDR1 and CDR2: MNHEY, SVGAGI. CDR3 length equals 17 residues.

The chain has TRBV6-1 and TRBJ2-6. Germline CDR1 is MNHNS and CDR2 is SASEGT. This CDR3 comprises 15 residues. The CDR3 loop reads CASIPQGSVANVLTF.

The V call is TRBV7-6, the J call TRBJ2-2; no DNA is available, so the TRBD1 call from TCRdb remains unchecked. Germline loops: CDR1 SGHVS, CDR2 FNYEAQ. There are 13 residues in the CDR3. CDR3 in amino acids: CAAGGPNTGELFF.

V and J are TRBV4-3 and TRBJ2-2; without DNA, the TCRdb call of TRBD1 cannot be checked. The CDR3 covers 15 residues. Germline V lookup: CDR1 LGHNA, CDR2 YSLEER. The CDR3 region is CASSQADRNTGELFF.

The V gene is TRBV7-2, the J gene TRBJ1-5; TCRdb's assignment of TRBD1 cannot be checked, as there is no DNA. Germline V gene data show CDR1 as SGHTA and CDR2 as FQGNSA. This CDR3 spans 15 amino acids. Here the CDR3 reads CASSLGLTGYQPQHF.

V usage is TRBV6-5 and J usage is TRBJ1-1. Germline values: CDR1 MNHEY, CDR2 SVGAGI. The CDR3 runs to 16 residues. This chain's CDR3 is CASSWSAVRLNTEAFF.

This sequence joins TRBV5-1 and TRBJ2-7; TCRdb's D call, TRBD1, is unchecked because there is no DNA. CDR3 length equals 13 residues. CDR1 and CDR2 from the germline V gene are SGHRS and YFSETQ. The CDR3 is CASSWQGLVEQYF. Using reference TRBV5-1 and TRBJ2-7 for the parts outside the CDR3, the full variable domain is KAGVTQTPRYLIKTRGQQVTLSCSPISGHRSVSWYQQTPGQGLQFLFEYFSETQRNKGNFPGRFSGRQFSNSRSEMNVSTLELGDSALYLCASSWQGLVEQYFGPGTRLTVT.

The chain has TRBV5-1 and TRBJ2-2; TCRdb gives TRBD1 as the D gene, but with no DNA this cannot be confirmed. CDR1 and CDR2 from the germline V gene are SGHRS and YFSETQ. CDR3 length: 15 amino acids. Here the CDR3 reads CASSLEGDGAGELFF.

The V call is TRBV12-3 or TRBV12-4, the J call TRBJ1-5. The CDR3 contains 15 residues. The CDR3 here is CASSLGVINNQPQHF.

This rearrangement joins TRBV11-2 to TRBJ2-3; TCRdb reports TRBD2, a call that lacks DNA to check it against. This CDR3 spans 15 amino acids. Germline V gives CDR1 SGHAT, CDR2 FQNNGV. The CDR3: CASSLVLAATDTQYF.

The chain couples TRBV20-1 to TRBJ1-6; TCRdb lists TRBD1, though no DNA is available to test this call. The CDR3 contains 16 residues. The V gene's germline CDR1 is DFQATT and CDR2 SNEGSKA (reference sequence). CDR3 sequence: CSANRGQSSYNSPLHF.

This sequence joins TRBV12-3 or TRBV12-4 and TRBJ2-1. This CDR3 region has 13 residues. CDR3 in amino acids: CASSFKVDNEQFF.

This sequence joins TRBV7-2 and TRBJ2-3. The CDR3 extends over 15 amino acids. Per the germline V gene, CDR1 is SGHTA and CDR2 is FQGNSA. The CDR3: CASSPRLVFGDTQYF.

The chain combines TRBV24-1 with TRBJ2-1; without DNA, the TCRdb call of TRBD1 cannot be checked. Germline-derived CDR1 and CDR2 are KGHDR and SFDVKD. The CDR3 sequence is 13 residues long. The CDR3 loop reads CATSDPGRYEQFF.

CDR3 region: CASSIDPEQAGAFF. V usage is TRBV19 and J usage is TRBJ1-1; the D gene TCRdb calls, TRBD1, cannot be checked with no DNA. From germline, CDR1 is LNHDA and CDR2 SQIVND (reference sequence). This CDR3 contains 14 residues.